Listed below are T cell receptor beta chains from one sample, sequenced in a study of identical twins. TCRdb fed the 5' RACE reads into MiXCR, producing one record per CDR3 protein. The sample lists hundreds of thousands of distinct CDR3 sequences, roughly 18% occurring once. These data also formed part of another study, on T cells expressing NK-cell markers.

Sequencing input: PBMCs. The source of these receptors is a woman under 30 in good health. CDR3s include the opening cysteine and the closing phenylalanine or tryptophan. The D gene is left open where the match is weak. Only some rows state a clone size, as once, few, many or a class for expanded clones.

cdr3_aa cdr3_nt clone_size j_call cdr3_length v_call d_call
CASSQTGGITEAFF TGTGCCAGCAGTCAGACAGGGGGTATCACTGAAGCTTTCTTT few TRBJ1-1 14 TRBV27 TRBD1
CASSYNPEGLAGGNEQFF TGTGCCAGCAGTTACAACCCCGAGGGACTAGCGGGAGGAAATGAGCAGTTCTTC few TRBJ2-1 18 TRBV6-2/TRBV6-3 TRBD2
CAISDLSGHEQFF TGTGCCATCAGTGATTTAAGCGGGCATGAGCAGTTCTTC few TRBJ2-1 13 TRBV10-3 NA
CASSPQGNTQYF TGCGCCAGCAGCCCCCAGGGGAATACGCAGTATTTT few TRBJ2-3 12 TRBV4-3 NA
CASNGGGPYEQYF TGTGCCAGCAATGGGGGGGGTCCCTACGAGCAGTACTTC few TRBJ2-7 13 TRBV6-1 TRBD2
CASSPRGALNEKLFF TGTGCCAGCAGCCCTAGGGGGGCTCTGAATGAAAAACTGTTTTTT NA TRBJ1-4 15 TRBV7-9 NA
CASSFTAKFNPKTQYF TGCGCCAGCAGCTTCACGGCCAAGTTCAATCCTAAAACGCAGTATTTT few TRBJ2-3 16 TRBV5-1 NA
CPLFHSHNEQFF TGTCCCCTCTTTCACAGCCACAATGAGCAGTTCTTC NA TRBJ2-1 12 TRBV25-1 NA
CASSDGTGSAEAFF TGTGCCAGCAGTGATGGGACAGGGAGTGCTGAAGCTTTCTTT NA TRBJ1-1 14 TRBV2 TRBD1
CSAREKNIQYF TGCAGTGCTAGAGAGAAAAACATTCAGTACTTC NA TRBJ2-4 11 TRBV20-1 NA
CASKRRGAGDTQYF TGTGCCAGCAAACGTCGGGGGGCTGGAGATACGCAGTATTTT NA TRBJ2-3 14 TRBV6-4 NA
CASSFWTGSNEQFF TGCGCCAGCAGCTTCTGGACAGGGTCCAATGAGCAGTTCTTC NA TRBJ2-1 14 TRBV5-1 TRBD1
CASSEDPQGLNYGYTF TGTGCCAGCAGTGAAGACCCTCAGGGGCTTAACTATGGCTACACCTTC few TRBJ1-2 16 TRBV6-1 NA
CASSYLSNRGNEQFF TGTGCCAGCAGTTACTTATCCAACAGGGGGAATGAGCAGTTCTTC NA TRBJ2-1 15 TRBV6-5 TRBD1
CASSLGLAVRNTQYF TGTGCCAGCAGCTTAGGACTAGCGGTCCGTAATACGCAGTATTTT NA TRBJ2-3 15 TRBV7-2 TRBD2
CSGDRDSTEAFF TGCAGCGGGGACAGGGATTCCACTGAAGCTTTCTTT few TRBJ1-1 12 TRBV29-1 TRBD1
CASSLRSGESDTQYF TGTGCCAGCAGCTTGAGGAGCGGGGAGTCAGATACGCAGTATTTT NA TRBJ2-3 15 TRBV7-2 TRBD2
CASSYATDTQYF TGTGCCAGCAGTTACGCAACCGATACGCAGTATTTT many TRBJ2-3 12 TRBV5-6 NA
CASSGRGGKQFF TGTGCCAGCAGCGGGCGCGGAGGGAAGCAGTTCTTC many TRBJ2-1 12 TRBV13 NA
CSVGKETVNGYTF TGCAGCGTCGGGAAGGAGACGGTGAATGGCTACACCTTC few TRBJ1-2 13 TRBV29-1 NA
CAISGDGKQYF TGTGCCATCAGTGGGGATGGGAAGCAGTACTTC few TRBJ2-7 11 TRBV10-3 NA
CSGSSAQETQYF TGCAGCGGGAGCTCGGCCCAAGAGACCCAGTACTTC NA TRBJ2-5 12 TRBV29-1 NA
CASMQVGAEAFF TGTGCCAGCATGCAGGTGGGGGCTGAAGCTTTCTTT many TRBJ1-1 12 TRBV11-2 NA
CASSLLGTSEMETQYF TGTGCCAGCAGCCTGTTGGGGACTAGCGAGATGGAGACCCAGTACTTC NA TRBJ2-5 16 TRBV25-1 TRBD2
CASSFLGTVLTF TGTGCCAGCAGTTTCCTGGGGACAGTCCTGACTTTC few TRBJ2-6 12 TRBV12-3/TRBV12-4 NA
CSARHGLAGDETQYF TGCAGTGCTAGACATGGACTAGCGGGAGACGAGACCCAGTACTTC NA TRBJ2-5 15 TRBV20-1 TRBD2
CASSLDSMEQFF TGTGCCAGCAGCTTGGACAGTATGGAGCAGTTCTTC few TRBJ2-1 12 TRBV5-5 NA
CASSSGGGRQETQYF TGCGCCAGCAGCTCCGGAGGCGGGAGGCAAGAGACCCAGTACTTC NA TRBJ2-5 15 TRBV5-1 TRBD2
CASSQGAGVVYEQYF TGCGCCAGCAGCCAGGGAGCGGGAGTCGTCTACGAGCAGTACTTC NA TRBJ2-7 15 TRBV4-3 TRBD2
CASSEGQGSIRQYF TGTGCCAGCAGCGAAGGACAGGGATCCATACGGCAGTACTTC NA TRBJ2-7 14 TRBV7-9 TRBD1
CASSLDLGAAPLHF TGCGCCAGCAGCTTGGACTTGGGGGCAGCGCCCCTCCACTTT NA TRBJ1-6 14 TRBV5-1 NA
CASSLGGRNEQYF TGTGCCAGCAGTTTGGGCGGGAGGAACGAGCAGTACTTC NA TRBJ2-7 13 TRBV12-3/TRBV12-4 TRBD2
CASNQDSLQISYEQYF TGTGCCAGCAACCAGGACAGCTTACAAATCTCTTACGAGCAGTACTTC NA TRBJ2-7 16 TRBV6-1 NA
CASRNDIYEQYF TGTGCCAGCAGGAATGACATCTACGAGCAGTACTTC NA TRBJ2-7 12 TRBV2 NA
CASSLDPGPHNEQFF TGTGCCAGCAGCTTAGACCCCGGACCCCACAATGAGCAGTTCTTC few TRBJ2-1 15 TRBV11-3 NA
CASSYSGGNGGETQYF TGTGCCAGCAGTTACTCAGGCGGGAACGGTGGGGAGACCCAGTACTTC many TRBJ2-5 16 TRBV6-5 NA
CASSAVARAKGYYGYTF TGTGCCAGCAGCGCCGTGGCCAGAGCTAAAGGCTACTATGGCTACACCTTC NA TRBJ1-2 17 TRBV27 NA
CASSFGQLKETQYF TGTGCCAGCAGCTTCGGACAGCTGAAGGAGACCCAGTACTTC NA TRBJ2-5 14 TRBV5-5 NA
CASSLVTQSIPEQFF TGTGCCAGCAGCTTAGTAACACAAAGTATACCTGAGCAGTTCTTC few TRBJ2-1 15 TRBV11-2 NA
CASSFTGLTEAFF TGTGCCAGCAGCTTCACAGGGCTTACTGAAGCTTTCTTT NA TRBJ1-1 13 TRBV7-2 NA
CASSATGYPTYEQYF TGTGCCAGCAGCGCCACCGGATACCCGACCTACGAGCAGTACTTC NA TRBJ2-7 15 TRBV9 NA
CASTRDGGRYGYTF TGCGCCAGCACACGGGACGGCGGGAGGTATGGCTACACCTTC NA TRBJ1-2 14 TRBV10-2 NA
CASSQAPLGGRTLATQYF TGCGCCAGCAGCCAAGCCCCCTTGGGCGGGAGGACTCTGGCGACCCAGTACTTC NA TRBJ2-5 18 TRBV4-3 TRBD2
CASTTVLAGEGEQYF TGTGCCAGCACCACCGTTTTAGCGGGAGAGGGCGAGCAGTACTTC NA TRBJ2-7 15 TRBV11-2 TRBD2
CSALSDFNYGYTF TGCAGTGCTCTATCGGATTTCAACTATGGCTACACCTTC NA TRBJ1-2 13 TRBV20-1 NA
CASSFLPQGATYEQYF TGTGCCAGCAGTTTCCTACCTCAGGGGGCGACCTACGAGCAGTACTTC few TRBJ2-7 16 TRBV6-5 TRBD1
CASTDPEGNEQFF TGTGCCAGCACGGACCCTGAGGGCAATGAGCAGTTCTTC few TRBJ2-1 13 TRBV6-6 NA
CASSRFGSWYTNTGELFF TGTGCCAGCAGCCGATTTGGTAGCTGGTATACGAACACCGGGGAGCTGTTTTTT few TRBJ2-2 18 TRBV14 NA
CASSPLDWSYNEQFF TGTGCCAGCAGCCCGTTAGATTGGTCCTACAATGAGCAGTTCTTC NA TRBJ2-1 15 TRBV7-2 NA
CASSKGPRRRESYNEQFF TGTGCCAGCAGCAAAGGCCCAAGGAGGCGGGAGTCCTACAATGAGCAGTTCTTC few TRBJ2-1 18 TRBV21-1 NA
CASSLMRGGLDTQYF TGTGCCAGCAGCTTAATGCGGGGGGGCTTAGATACGCAGTATTTT NA TRBJ2-3 15 TRBV7-3 TRBD2
CSASDSAGSTEAFF TGCAGTGCTAGTGATTCAGCCGGGAGCACTGAAGCTTTCTTT NA TRBJ1-1 14 TRBV20-1 NA